This T cell receptor beta chain was retrieved from a study of blood T cell repertoires in COVID-19 (dated by TCRdb to 2018 to 2021). With regard to the full study: Samples from collaborators originated in the United States, Italy and Spain and spanned both the acute and convalescent phases of COVID-19. The material from the prospective study consisted of cDNA or gDNA derived from T cells, B-cell-depleted T cells, or PBMCs. Deeply sampled blood TCRbeta repertoires from subjects exposed to, actively infected with, or recovered from COVID-19 were included in the dataset. The repertoires were released in a freely available public database intended as a resource for research on the immune response to SARS-CoV-2. The samples were drawn from two sources: the first 160 participants of the ongoing ImmuneRACE study, and about 1,300 subjects contributed by 6 global collaborators. The sample metadata nearly always contained a de-identified subject ID, COVID-19 status, age in years and sex. Where available, HLA class I and class II types were taken from metadata supplied by the sample provider and were not determined by assay-based typing.

Sequences SGDLS (CDR1) and YYNGEE (CDR2) are obtained from the germline V gene. The CDR3, cysteine through phenylalanine, is 16 amino acids long. Only the CDR3 part of the read is kept: 48 bases, read in frame from the first base. V and J are trimmed by 4 bases and 6 bases, and the gene matches miss 15 bases of the junction. Summary of the overall study and its limitations: Clinical and demographic metadata were provided uncurated, with the amount varying by source and participant.

As to this clone: Its binding antigen is unknown. No qualities accompany the bases; no much larger clone lies one base away.

Collaborating institutions collected whole blood in K2EDTA tubes following their own protocols. For TCRbeta analysis, collaborators shipped samples in one of three forms: frozen whole blood, isolated PBMCs, or DNA extracted from either of those sample types. TCRbeta CDR3 regions were amplified from genomic DNA using the immunoSEQ Assay, a bias-controlled multiplex PCR. Per the source publication's procedure: Nucleated cell counts per sample were estimated from amplification of reference gene primers within the assay. To quantify the absolute abundance of each unique TCRbeta CDR3 rearrangement, sequence reads were collapsed and filtered. For each sample, productive Simpson clonality was calculated by taking the square root of Simpson's diversity index across productive rearrangements. In TCRdb, the immuneACCESS table is reduced to in-frame sequences with V and J assigned. These tables do not hold every clone; where another copy was compared, an unresolved V gene accounts for under half, and the others remain unexplained. D and trimming come from the DNA, and the V and J calls and clone size come from that table. Counted in this sample were tens of thousands of clones; about four fifths of them appeared once. Together, the top ten hold 25% of the sample.

The sample was peripheral blood. The source is a human donor in a cohort sampled during active COVID-19. The chain is made from TRBV9 and TRBJ1-2; TRBD1 fits 7 bases in the junction. This receptor has the CDR3 CASSKGQAQLRNGYTF. The DNA reads TGTGCCAGCAGCAAAGGACAGGCTCAACTCCGGAATGGCTACACCTTC.